Following are 8 T cell receptor beta chains from one sample sequenced in a study of technical replicates of blood from four donors. Repertoires were generated with immunoSEQ multiplex PCR, while TCRdb's copy carries only in-frame clones and drops some. The repertoire holds about 69,000 clones, with over 80% as singletons. The specimen sequenced was PBMCs. The receptors come from a human donor in good health. Some clones in this sample may be carry-over from other donors' samples.

The chain has TRBV11-1 and TRBJ2-7, with 7 positions matching TRBD1. The CDR3 loop spans 15 amino acids. Trimming at V came to 5 bases and at J to 1 base, leaving 8 bases not matched to a gene. The V gene's germline CDR1 is SGHAT and CDR2 FQDESV (reference sequence). In nucleotides, the CDR3 is TGTGCCAGCAGCCTTAAATGGGACAGTTCCTACGAGCAGTACTTC. Amino acids: CASSLKWDSSYEQYF.

This chain connects TRBV5-1 to TRBJ2-3; 12 bases are a match to TRBD2. The germline V gene encodes CDR1 SGHRS and CDR2 YFSETQ. V dropped 4 bases and J dropped 6; count of bases not matched to a gene: 9. The CDR3 has 16 amino acids. The CDR3 coding sequence is TGCGCCAGCAGCCCGACTAGCGGGAGAAGGTTGGATACGCAGTATTTT. Residues: CASSPTSGRRLDTQYF. Looking up the rest from reference TRBV5-1 and TRBJ2-3 gives the full variable domain: KAGVTQTPRYLIKTRGQQVTLSCSPISGHRSVSWYQQTPGQGLQFLFEYFSETQRNKGNFPGRFSGRQFSNSRSEMNVSTLELGDSALYLCASSPTSGRRLDTQYFGPGTRLTVL.

This rearrangement joins TRBV7-9 to TRBJ2-3; the match to TRBD1 covers 7 bases. The CDR3 contains 15 residues. CDR1 is SEHNR, CDR2 FQNEAQ, per germline (reference sequence). V lost 5 bases to trimming and J lost 0 bases; unmatched junction nucleotides: 5. CDR3 coding DNA: TGTGCCAGCAGCCCGACAGGGTTGAGCACAGATACGCAGTATTTT. Translated, it gives CASSPTGLSTDTQYF.

The chain joins TRBV7-6 to TRBJ1-5; TRBD1 is a possible D gene (6 bases). CDR3 size: 13 residues. V gave up 3 bases and J gave up 5 bases, with 8 bases separating them. Per germline, CDR1 SGHVS and CDR2 FNYEAQ. The CDR3 sequence: CASSLGADQPQHF. The CDR3 DNA reads as TGTGCCAGCAGCTTGGGGGCTGATCAGCCCCAGCATTTT.

Points on this clone: The junction and the germline gene differ at one end; a read error may be behind it. V gene TRBV30 combines with J gene TRBJ2-7; D is possibly TRBD1 (8 bases). The CDR3 is 13 amino acids. Germline assignment: CDR1 GTSNPN and CDR2 SVGIG (reference sequence). The CDR3 DNA sequence: TGTGCCTGTAACAGGGGGGGTACCTACGGGCAGTACTTC. Protein sequence: CACNRGGTYGQYF.

The rearrangement links TRBV5-4 to TRBJ2-5, with 14 bases matching TRBD2. V was clipped by 4 bases and J by 10 bases; unmatched bases: 15. The CDR3 has 17 residues. The germline V gene has CDR1 SGHNT and CDR2 YYREEE (reference sequence). The chain's CDR3 is CASSAGTSGGPRSIQYF. The CDR3 nucleotides are TGTGCCAGCAGCGCAGGGACTAGCGGGGGACCAAGGAGTATCCAGTACTTC.

The rearrangement joins TRBV5-6 to TRBJ1-2; D not resolved. The V gene's germline CDR1 is SGHDT and CDR2 YYEEEE. CDR3 length: 14 residues. Trimming left V 6 bases short and J 4 bases short, with 16 bases between. The CDR3 is CASNPVSSRYGYTF. The CDR3 DNA reads TGTGCCAGCAACCCGGTGAGCTCCCGCTATGGCTACACCTTC.

The V and J genes are TRBV5-6 and TRBJ2-7; D possibly corresponds to TRBD2 (7 bases). Trimming took 5 bases from V and 1 from J, leaving 19 bases between them. The CDR3 contains 16 residues. CDR1 is SGHDT and CDR2 is YYEEEE in the germline V gene. The CDR3 nucleotides are TGTGCCAGCAGTTCCCCTGGGGGGGCCAGATCCTACGAGCAGTACTTC. Protein sequence: CASSSPGGARSYEQYF.